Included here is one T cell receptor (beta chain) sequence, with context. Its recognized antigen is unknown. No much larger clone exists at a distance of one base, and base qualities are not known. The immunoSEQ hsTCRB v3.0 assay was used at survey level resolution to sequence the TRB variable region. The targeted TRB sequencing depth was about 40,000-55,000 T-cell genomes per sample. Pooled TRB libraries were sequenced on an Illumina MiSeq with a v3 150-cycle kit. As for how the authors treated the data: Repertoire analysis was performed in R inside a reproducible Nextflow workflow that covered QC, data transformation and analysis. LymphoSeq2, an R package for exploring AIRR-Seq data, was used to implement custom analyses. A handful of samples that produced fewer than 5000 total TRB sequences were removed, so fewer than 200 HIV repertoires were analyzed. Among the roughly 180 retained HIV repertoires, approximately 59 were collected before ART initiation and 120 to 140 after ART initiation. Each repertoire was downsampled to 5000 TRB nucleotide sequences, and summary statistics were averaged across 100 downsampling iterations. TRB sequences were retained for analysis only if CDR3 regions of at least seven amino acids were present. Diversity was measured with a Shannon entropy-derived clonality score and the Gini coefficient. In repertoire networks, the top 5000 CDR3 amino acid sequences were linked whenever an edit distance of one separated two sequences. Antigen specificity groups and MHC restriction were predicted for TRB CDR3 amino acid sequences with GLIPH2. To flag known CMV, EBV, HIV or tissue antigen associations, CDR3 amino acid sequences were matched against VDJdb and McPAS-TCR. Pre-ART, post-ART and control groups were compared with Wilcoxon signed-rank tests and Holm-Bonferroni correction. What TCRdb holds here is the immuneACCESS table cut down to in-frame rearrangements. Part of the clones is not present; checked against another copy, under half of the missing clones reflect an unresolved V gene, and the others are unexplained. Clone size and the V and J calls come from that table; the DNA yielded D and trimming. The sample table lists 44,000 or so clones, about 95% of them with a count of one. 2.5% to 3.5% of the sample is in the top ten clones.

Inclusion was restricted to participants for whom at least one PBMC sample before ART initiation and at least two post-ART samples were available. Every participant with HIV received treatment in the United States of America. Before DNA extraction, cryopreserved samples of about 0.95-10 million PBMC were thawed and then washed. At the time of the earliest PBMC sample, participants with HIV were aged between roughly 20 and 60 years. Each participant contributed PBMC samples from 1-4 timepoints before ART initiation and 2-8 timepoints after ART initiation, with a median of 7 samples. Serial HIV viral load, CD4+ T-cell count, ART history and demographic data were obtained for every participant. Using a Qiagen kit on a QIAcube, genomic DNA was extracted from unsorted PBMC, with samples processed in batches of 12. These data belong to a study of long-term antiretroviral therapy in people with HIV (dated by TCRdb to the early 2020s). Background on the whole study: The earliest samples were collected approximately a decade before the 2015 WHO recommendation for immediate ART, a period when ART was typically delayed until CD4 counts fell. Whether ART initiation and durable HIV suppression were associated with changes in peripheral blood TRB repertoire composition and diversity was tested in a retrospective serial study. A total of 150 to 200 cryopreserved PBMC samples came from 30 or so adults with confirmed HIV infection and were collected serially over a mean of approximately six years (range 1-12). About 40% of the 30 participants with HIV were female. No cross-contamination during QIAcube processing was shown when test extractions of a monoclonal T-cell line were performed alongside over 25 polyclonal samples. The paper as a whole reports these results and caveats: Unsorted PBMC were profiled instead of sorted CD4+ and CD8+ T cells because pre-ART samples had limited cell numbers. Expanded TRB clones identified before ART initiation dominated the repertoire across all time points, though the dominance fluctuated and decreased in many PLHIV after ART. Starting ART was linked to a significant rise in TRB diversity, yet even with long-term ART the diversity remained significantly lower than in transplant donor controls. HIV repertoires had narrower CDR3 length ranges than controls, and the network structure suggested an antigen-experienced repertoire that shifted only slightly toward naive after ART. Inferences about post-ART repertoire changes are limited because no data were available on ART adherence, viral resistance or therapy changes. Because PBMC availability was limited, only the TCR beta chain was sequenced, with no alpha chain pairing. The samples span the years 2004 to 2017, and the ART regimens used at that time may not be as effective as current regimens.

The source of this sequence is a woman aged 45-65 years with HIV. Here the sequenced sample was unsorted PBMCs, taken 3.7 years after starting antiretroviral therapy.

DNA sequence: TGTGCCAGCAGTTACGCTAGACAGGTGAACACTGAAGCTTTCTTT. This yields the protein CASSYARQVNTEAFF. The chain was built from TRBV6-6 and TRBJ1-1; D gene: possibly TRBD1, on 6 matching bases. V sheds 2 bases and J sheds 0 bases, leaving 10 bases between their ends. The CDR3 sequence holds 15 residues, the cysteine and phenylalanine included. The retained sequence is limited to the CDR3, 45 bases, with the frame set at the first base. CDR1 and CDR2, per the germline V gene (reference sequence), are MNHNY and SVGAGI.